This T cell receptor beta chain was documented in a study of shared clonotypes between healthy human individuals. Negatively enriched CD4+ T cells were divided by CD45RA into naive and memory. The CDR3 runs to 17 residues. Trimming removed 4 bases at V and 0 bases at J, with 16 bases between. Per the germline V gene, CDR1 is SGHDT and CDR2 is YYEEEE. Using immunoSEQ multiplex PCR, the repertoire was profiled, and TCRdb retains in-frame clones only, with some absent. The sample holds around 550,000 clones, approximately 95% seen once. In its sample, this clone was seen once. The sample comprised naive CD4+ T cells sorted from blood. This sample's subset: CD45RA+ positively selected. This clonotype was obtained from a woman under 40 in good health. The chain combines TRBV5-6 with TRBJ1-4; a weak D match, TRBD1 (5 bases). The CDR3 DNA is TGTGCCAGCAGCGCGAGAATTCGGGGACCAACTAATGAAAAACTGTTTTTT. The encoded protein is CASSARIRGPTNEKLFF.